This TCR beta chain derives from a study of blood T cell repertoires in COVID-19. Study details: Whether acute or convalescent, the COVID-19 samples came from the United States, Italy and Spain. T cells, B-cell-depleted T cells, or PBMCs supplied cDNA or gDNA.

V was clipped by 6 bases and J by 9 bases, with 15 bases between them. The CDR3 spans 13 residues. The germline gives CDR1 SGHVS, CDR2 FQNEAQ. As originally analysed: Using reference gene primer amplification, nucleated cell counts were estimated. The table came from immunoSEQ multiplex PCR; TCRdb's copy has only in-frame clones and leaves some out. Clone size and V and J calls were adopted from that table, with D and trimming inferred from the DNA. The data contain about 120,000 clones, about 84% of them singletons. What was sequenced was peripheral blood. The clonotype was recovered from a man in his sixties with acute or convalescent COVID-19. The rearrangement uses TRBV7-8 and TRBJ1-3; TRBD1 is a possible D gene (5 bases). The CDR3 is CASRGTPGSTIYF. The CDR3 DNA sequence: TGTGCCAGCAGGGGGACTCCGGGGAGCACCATATATTTT. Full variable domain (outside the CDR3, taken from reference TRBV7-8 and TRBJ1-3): GAGVSQSPRYKVAKRGQDVALRCDPISGHVSLFWYQQALGQGPEFLTYFQNEAQLDKSGLPSDRFFAERPEGSVSTLKIQRTQQEDSAVYLCASRGTPGSTIYFGEGSWLTVV.